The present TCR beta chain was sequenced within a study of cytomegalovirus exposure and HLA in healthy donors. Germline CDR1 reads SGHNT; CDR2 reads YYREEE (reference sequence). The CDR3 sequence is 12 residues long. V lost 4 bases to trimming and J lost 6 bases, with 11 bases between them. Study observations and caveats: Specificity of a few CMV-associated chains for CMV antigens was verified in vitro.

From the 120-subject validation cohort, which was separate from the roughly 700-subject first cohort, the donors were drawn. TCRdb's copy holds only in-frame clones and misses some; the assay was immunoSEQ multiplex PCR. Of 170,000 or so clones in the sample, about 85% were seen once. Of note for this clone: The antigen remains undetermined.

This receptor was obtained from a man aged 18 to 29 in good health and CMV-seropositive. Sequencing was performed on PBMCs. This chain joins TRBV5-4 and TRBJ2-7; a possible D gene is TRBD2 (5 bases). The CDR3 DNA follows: TGTGCCAGCAGCCGGGGTAGCGTCGAGCAGTACTTC. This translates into CASSRGSVEQYF.